Below, 29 T cell receptor beta chains from the same sample are listed, as sequenced in a study of blood T cell repertoires in COVID-19. The assay was immunoSEQ multiplex PCR, and TCRdb's table has in-frame clones only and misses some. This sample has 120,000 or so clones, with about 85% found just once. Sequenced sample: peripheral blood. The receptors were gathered from a man older than 75 with active or convalescent COVID-19.

V gene TRBV7-8 combines with J gene TRBJ2-1, with TRBD2 matching over 13 bases. CDR1 is SGHVS and CDR2 is FQNEAQ in the germline V gene. J gave up 6 bases and V 5 bases, and 4 bases lay outside the gene matches. CDR3 length: 15 residues. CDR3 sequence (DNA): TGTGCCAGCAGCAAGACTAGCGGGAGGACCAATGAGCAGTTCTTC. It codes for CASSKTSGRTNEQFF.

The chain is built from TRBV12-5 and TRBJ1-2, with D perhaps TRBD1 (5 bases). Germline V lookup: CDR1 LGHNT, CDR2 FRNRAP. V was pared by 2 bases and J by 6 bases, with 16 bases between. This CDR3 region has 15 residues. CDR3 nucleotides: TGTGCTAGTGGTTTGATAAACTCCGGGACTCATGGCTACACCTTC. This translates into CASGLINSGTHGYTF.

The chain employs TRBV7-3 and TRBJ1-1, with D perhaps TRBD1 (6 bases). The germline CDR1 and CDR2 sequences are SGHTA and FQGTGA. Trimming shortened V by 0 bases and J by 4 bases, and 9 bases separated the two germline ends. CDR3 length equals 14 residues. CDR3 in amino acids: CASSLTGGPTEAFF. DNA for the CDR3: TGTGCCAGCAGCTTAACGGGGGGGCCCACTGAAGCTTTCTTT.

This clone showed up just a few times. Written as DNA, the CDR3 is TGTGCCAGCAGGGACAGGGCCTATGGCTACACCTTC. Translated: CASRDRAYGYTF. This rearrangement joins TRBV6-5 to TRBJ1-2; 8 nucleotides match TRBD1. CDR3 length equals 12 residues. CDR1 and CDR2 from the germline V gene are MNHEY and SVGAGI. J was trimmed by 4 bases and V by 6 bases; bases with no gene match: 1.

This clone was picked up one time. The chain recombines TRBV7-9 with TRBJ2-2, with D maybe TRBD1 (5 bases). The CDR3 contains 16 residues. V was cut by 5 bases and J by 0 bases, with 13 bases left in between. In germline, CDR1 is SEHNR, CDR2 FQNEAQ (reference sequence). The CDR3 coding sequence is TGTGCCAGCAGCCAAAGGGGTCCTCCGAACACCGGGGAGCTGTTTTTT. This sequence encodes CASSQRGPPNTGELFF.

The rearrangement links TRBV6-5 to TRBJ1-6; D is undetermined. CDR1 and CDR2 from the germline V gene are MNHEY and SVGAGI. The CDR3 spans 12 residues. V lost 7 bases, J lost 7 bases, and 8 bases lay in between. For the CDR3, the DNA is TGTGCCAGCATGAGAGGAAATTCACCCCTCCACTTT. This gives the protein CASMRGNSPLHF.

In this sample, this clone turned up once. This rearrangement joins TRBV28 to TRBJ2-1; no clear D. Per the germline V gene, CDR1 is MDHEN and CDR2 is SYDVKM. V was pared by 7 bases and J by 1 base, with 11 bases between. The CDR3 runs 14 residues. CDR3 protein: CASTVGWSYNEQFF. In DNA, the CDR3 is TGTGCCAGCACAGTCGGGTGGTCCTACAATGAGCAGTTCTTC. Based on the CDR3 plus reference TRBV28 and TRBJ2-1, the full variable domain is DVKVTQSSRYLVKRTGEKVFLECVQDMDHENMFWYRQDPGLGLRLIYFSYDVKMKEKGDIPEGYSVSREKKERFSLILESASTNQTSMYLCASTVGWSYNEQFFGPGTRLTVL.

The gene calls are TRBV24-1 and TRBJ2-3; 7 nucleotides align to TRBD2. Germline V lookup: CDR1 KGHDR, CDR2 SFDVKD. The CDR3 has 19 residues. The trim removed 4 bases at V and 8 bases at J, leaving 23 bases unmatched. CDR3 amino acids: CATSEYPPGLAGVPATQYF. The DNA for the CDR3 is TGTGCCACCAGTGAATACCCCCCCGGACTGGCGGGAGTACCGGCTACGCAGTATTTT.

The genes are TRBV6-5 and TRBJ2-2; 7 positions agree with TRBD2. Germline V gives CDR1 MNHEY, CDR2 SVGAGI. The CDR3 has 15 amino acids. With 6 bases clipped from V and 1 base from J, the junction kept 5 bases outside the gene matches. This CDR3 reads CASRQTSVNTGELFF. DNA of the CDR3: TGTGCCAGCAGGCAAACTAGCGTGAACACCGGGGAGCTGTTTTTT.

This clone was observed once. The CDR3 carries no conserved terminal phenylalanine or tryptophan, so it likely arises from a read error. Because the CDR3's place on the DNA is in doubt, the DNA is left out and the CDR3 is given as listed by TCRdb. The gene calls are TRBV7-2 and TRBJ1-2. The germline gives CDR1 SGHTA, CDR2 FQGNSA. Counting both end residues, the CDR3 totals 9 amino acids. Here the CDR3 reads CASSLPLSI.

This chain uses TRBV2 with TRBJ1-5; TRBD1 might be the D (6 bases). The CDR3 is 16 residues long. Germline CDR1 SNHLY, CDR2 FYNNEI. The V gene lost 3 bases and the J gene lost 4 bases, with 16 bases spanning the gap. Here the CDR3 reads CASSDGGAGWNQPQHF. CDR3 DNA: TGTGCCAGCAGTGACGGGGGGGCAGGATGGAATCAGCCCCAGCATTTT.

The chain carries TRBV2 and TRBJ1-3; tentative D call: TRBD1 (6 bases). The length of the CDR3 is 14 residues. Germline V CDR1 and CDR2: SNHLY, FYNNEI. Trimming removed 3 bases at V and 6 bases at J, with 12 bases between. CDR3 sequence (DNA): TGTGCCAGCAGTGAGGGGGCGCGTATAAACACCATATATTTT. The encoded protein is CASSEGARINTIYF.

This sequence joins TRBV10-3 and TRBJ2-3; TRBD1 matches 10 bases. Losses at the gene ends were 2 bases for V and 6 bases for J; bases not matched to a gene: 8. Per germline, CDR1 ENHRY and CDR2 SYGVKD. CDR3 size: 16 residues. The CDR3 here is CAISEPTGGSLDTQYF. The CDR3 DNA reads as TGTGCCATCAGTGAGCCGACAGGGGGCAGCTTGGATACGCAGTATTTT.

This chain joins TRBV7-8 and TRBJ2-5; TRBD1 aligns across 8 bases. With 1 base clipped from V and 6 bases from J, the junction kept 1 base outside the gene matches. Germline CDR1 is SGHVS and CDR2 is FQNEAQ. This CDR3 has 13 amino acids. The CDR3 region is CASSLGQGQTQYF. The CDR3 coding sequence is TGTGCCAGCAGCTTAGGACAGGGGCAGACCCAGTACTTC. The full variable domain, completed using reference TRBV7-8 and TRBJ2-5, is GAGVSQSPRYKVAKRGQDVALRCDPISGHVSLFWYQQALGQGPEFLTYFQNEAQLDKSGLPSDRFFAERPEGSVSTLKIQRTQQEDSAVYLCASSLGQGQTQYFGPGTRLLVL.

The chain couples TRBV5-5 to TRBJ1-4; 7 positions agree with TRBD1. Trimming took 0 bases from V and 5 from J; bases not matched to a gene: 1. Germline CDR1 SGHKS, CDR2 YYEKEE (reference sequence). The CDR3 consists of 14 residues. The CDR3 DNA follows: TGTGCCAGCAGCTTGGGGGACAGCAATGAAAAACTGTTTTTT. Translation: CASSLGDSNEKLFF.

This clone came up once. V gene TRBV18 combines with J gene TRBJ2-5; TRBD1 might be the D (7 bases). Germline CDR1 is KGHSH and CDR2 is LQKENI. Trimming shortened V by 5 bases and J by 0 bases, and 25 bases separated the two germline ends. The CDR3 loop spans 19 amino acids. The CDR3 DNA reads as TGTGCCAGCTCATCCGCGGGACAGATCCCAATTACCTACCAAGAGACCCAGTACTTC. This encodes CASSSAGQIPITYQETQYF.

A single count supports this clone. The chain joins TRBV11-1 to TRBJ2-7; a weak D match, TRBD1 (6 bases). Trimming took off 1 base at V and 3 bases at J, with 13 bases between the two ends. This CDR3 spans 15 amino acids. CDR1 and CDR2 from the germline V gene are SGHAT and FQDESV (reference sequence). The CDR3 loop is CASSLEGHRSYEQYF. DNA of the CDR3: TGTGCCAGCAGCTTAGAGGGACACAGAAGCTACGAGCAGTACTTC.

Concerning this clone: The same CDR3 is also encoded by other DNA sequences in this sample. J is TRBJ2-7 and V is TRBV18, with 11 bases aligning to TRBD1. Trimming took 3 bases from V and 2 from J; bases not matched to a gene: 3. This CDR3 is built from 15 residues. Germline lookup yields CDR1 KGHSH and CDR2 LQKENI. The CDR3 DNA sequence: TGTGCCAGCTCACCGGGACAGGGGGGAACCTACGAGCAGTACTTC. Its protein is CASSPGQGGTYEQYF.

This chain joins TRBV6-5 and TRBJ2-7, with TRBD2 identical over 14 bases. Trimming removed 6 bases from V and 5 bases from J; junction bases left unmatched: 6. Germline V lookup: CDR1 MNHEY, CDR2 SVGAGI. The CDR3 has 15 amino acids. CDR3 sequence: CASRTTSGGVDEQYF. The CDR3 DNA sequence: TGTGCCAGCAGGACGACTAGCGGGGGGGTCGACGAGCAGTACTTC.

The chain joins TRBV5-1 to TRBJ2-7; 8 nucleotides line up with TRBD2. Germline V CDR1 and CDR2: SGHRS, YFSETQ. J gave up 2 bases and V 5 bases, and 9 bases lay outside the gene matches. There are 15 residues in the CDR3. CDR3 sequence: CASREGSGSTYEQYF. CDR3 coding DNA: TGCGCCAGCAGGGAGGGGAGCGGGAGCACCTACGAGCAGTACTTC.

This clone was recorded once. The gene calls are TRBV5-6 and TRBJ1-2; D remains unclear. Germline V gene data show CDR1 as SGHDT and CDR2 as YYEEEE. Between the trimmed V and J ends, which lost 5 bases and 8 bases, there was a span of 16 bases. The CDR3 is 13 residues long. The CDR3 nucleotides are TGTGCCAGCAGACGGACTGCCTTGGAGGGCTACACCTTC. Its protein is CASRRTALEGYTF. The variable domain in full, completed from reference TRBV5-6 and TRBJ1-2, reads DAGVTQSPTHLIKTRGQQVTLRCSPKSGHDTVSWYQQALGQGPQFIFQYYEEEERQRGNFPDRFSGHQFPNYSSELNVNALLLGDSALYLCASRRTALEGYTFGSGTRLTVV.

The rearrangement links TRBV19 to TRBJ1-4, with TRBD1 as a possible D gene (5 bases). The CDR3 is 12 residues long. Trimming took off 6 bases at V and 7 bases at J, with 9 bases between the two ends. The germline gives CDR1 LNHDA, CDR2 SQIVND (reference sequence). CDR3 in amino acids: CASSRRGEKLFF. The CDR3 DNA is TGTGCCAGTAGCCGGAGGGGTGAAAAACTGTTTTTT.

V and J are TRBV6-5 and TRBJ2-1, with 9 bases fitting TRBD1. The V segment lost 8 bases and the J segment 0 bases; nucleotides outside the gene matches: 5. Germline CDR1 reads MNHEY; CDR2 reads SVGAGI. The CDR3 covers 15 residues. In nucleotides, the CDR3 is TGTGCCAGCGGGTGGGACAGGGTCTCCTACAATGAGCAGTTCTTC. The encoded protein is CASGWDRVSYNEQFF.

The chain links TRBV19 to TRBJ2-2, with D tentatively TRBD2 (6 bases). Germline values: CDR1 LNHDA, CDR2 SQIVND (reference sequence). CDR3 size: 16 residues. V lost 10 bases, J lost 1 base, and 19 bases lay in between. The CDR3 DNA reads as TGTGCCACCCCTACGGAGGGGAAAGGGAACACCGGGGAGCTGTTTTTT. This encodes CATPTEGKGNTGELFF. The whole variable domain, remainder taken from reference TRBV19 and TRBJ2-2, is DGGITQSPKYLFRKEGQNVTLSCEQNLNHDAMYWYRQDPGQGLRLIYYSQIVNDFQKGDIAEGYSVSREKKESFPLTVTSAQKNPTAFYLCATPTEGKGNTGELFFGEGSRLTVL.

CDR3 coding DNA: TGTGCCAGCAGTTTAGGCGGGGGGACATACAATGAGCAGTTCTTC. Translated, it gives CASSLGGGTYNEQFF. The genes are TRBV28 and TRBJ2-1; 8 bases line up with TRBD2. This CDR3 contains 15 residues. Germline loops: CDR1 MDHEN, CDR2 SYDVKM. V dropped 2 bases and J dropped 4; count of bases not matched to a gene: 4.

Comments on this clone: The identical CDR3 is also encoded by other nucleotide sequences in the sample. The genes are TRBV9 and TRBJ2-2, with TRBD1 matching over 7 bases. CDR3 length equals 15 residues. V shed 0 bases, J shed 2 bases, and the junction held 1 base outside the gene matches. Germline loops: CDR1 SGDLS, CDR2 YYNGEE. DNA of the CDR3: TGTGCCAGCAGCGTAGTAGGGGGCAACACCGGGGAGCTGTTTTTT. As protein: CASSVVGGNTGELFF. The entire variable domain, with the rest obtained from reference TRBV9 and TRBJ2-2, is as follows: DSGVTQTPKHLITATGQRVTLRCSPRSGDLSVYWYQQSLDQGLQFLIQYYNGEERAKGNILERFSAQQFPDLHSELNLSSLELGDSALYFCASSVVGGNTGELFFGEGSRLTVL.

In nucleotides, the CDR3 is TGTGCCAGCAGCTCCTCCTACGAGCAGTACTTC. This gives the protein CASSSSYEQYF. The chain has TRBV12-3 or TRBV12-4 and TRBJ2-7; D is ambiguous. V lost 6 bases and J 0 bases, leaving 3 bases between the germline ends. CDR3 size: 11 residues.

The J gene is TRBJ1-3, the V gene TRBV2; no definite D call. From germline, CDR1 is SNHLY and CDR2 FYNNEI. The CDR3 loop spans 14 amino acids. The germline V and J ends were trimmed by 6 bases and 3 bases, with 12 bases remaining between them. The CDR3, as DNA: TGTGCCAGCAGGGAACGTACCGGTGGAAACACCATATATTTT. It translates to CASRERTGGNTIYF.

The V gene is TRBV29-1, the J gene TRBJ1-1, with D possibly TRBD1 on 6 matching bases. Germline lookup yields CDR1 SQVTM and CDR2 ANQGSEA. The CDR3 contains 14 residues. Trimming cost V 3 bases and J 0 bases, with 11 bases left between them. The CDR3 is CSVEAQGMNTEAFF. In DNA form, the CDR3 reads TGCAGCGTTGAGGCGCAGGGGATGAACACTGAAGCTTTCTTT. The full variable domain, completed using reference TRBV29-1 and TRBJ1-1, is SAVISQKPSRDICQRGTSLTIQCQVDSQVTMMFWYRQQPGQSLTLIATANQGSEATYESGFVIDKFPISRPNLTFSTLTVSNMSPEDSSIYLCSVEAQGMNTEAFFGQGTRLTVV.